This TCR beta chain appears in the sequencing data of a study of CD8 T cells in ankylosing spondylitis. General study results and limits: Within ankylosing spondylitis blood, a TCR beta motif made up of eight or nine highly homologous variants appeared to be characteristic. Disease-linked clones reportedly showed significant enrichment in matched ankylosing spondylitis synovial fluid. Researchers report that disease-linked clones proved CD8+ and relatively rare in peripheral blood. Previously reported in reactive arthritis synovial fluid and blood were some of the motif variants.

Generation of TCR beta libraries employed quantitative 5'-RACE incorporating molecular barcodes. MiXCR, run by TCRdb on the 5' RACE reads, gives a single entry per CDR3 protein. The data show fewer than 550,000 distinct CDR3 sequences, about 5% seen once. This clonotype was seen ten or more times. No antigen is known for it. V was trimmed by 2 bases and J by 0 bases, leaving 10 bases between them. The CDR3 contains 15 residues. Germline V gives CDR1 MNHEY, CDR2 SVGEGT. The sequencing input was blood, either unsorted or a sorted T cell fraction (not recorded which). The V gene is TRBV6-2 or TRBV6-3, the J gene TRBJ1-1, with TRBD1 as a possible D gene (5 bases). The source of this sequence is a male donor with ankylosing spondylitis. The CDR3, as DNA: TGTGCCAGCAGTTACGCGGGGGATATGAACACTGAAGCTTTCTTT. The encoded protein is CASSYAGDMNTEAFF.